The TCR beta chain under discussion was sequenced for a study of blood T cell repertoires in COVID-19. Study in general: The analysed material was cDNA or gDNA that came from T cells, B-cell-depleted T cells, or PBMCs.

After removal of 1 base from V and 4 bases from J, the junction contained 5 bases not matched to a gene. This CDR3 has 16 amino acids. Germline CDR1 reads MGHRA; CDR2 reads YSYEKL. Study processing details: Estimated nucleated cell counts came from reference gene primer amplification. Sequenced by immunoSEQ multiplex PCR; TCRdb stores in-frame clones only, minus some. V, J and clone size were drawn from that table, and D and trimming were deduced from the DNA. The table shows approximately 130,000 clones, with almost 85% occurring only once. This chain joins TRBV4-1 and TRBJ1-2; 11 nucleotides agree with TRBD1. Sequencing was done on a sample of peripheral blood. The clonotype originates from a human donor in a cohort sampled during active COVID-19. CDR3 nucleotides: TGCGCCAGCAGCCAAGGATGGACAGGGGGCATCTATGGCTACACCTTC. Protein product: CASSQGWTGGIYGYTF.